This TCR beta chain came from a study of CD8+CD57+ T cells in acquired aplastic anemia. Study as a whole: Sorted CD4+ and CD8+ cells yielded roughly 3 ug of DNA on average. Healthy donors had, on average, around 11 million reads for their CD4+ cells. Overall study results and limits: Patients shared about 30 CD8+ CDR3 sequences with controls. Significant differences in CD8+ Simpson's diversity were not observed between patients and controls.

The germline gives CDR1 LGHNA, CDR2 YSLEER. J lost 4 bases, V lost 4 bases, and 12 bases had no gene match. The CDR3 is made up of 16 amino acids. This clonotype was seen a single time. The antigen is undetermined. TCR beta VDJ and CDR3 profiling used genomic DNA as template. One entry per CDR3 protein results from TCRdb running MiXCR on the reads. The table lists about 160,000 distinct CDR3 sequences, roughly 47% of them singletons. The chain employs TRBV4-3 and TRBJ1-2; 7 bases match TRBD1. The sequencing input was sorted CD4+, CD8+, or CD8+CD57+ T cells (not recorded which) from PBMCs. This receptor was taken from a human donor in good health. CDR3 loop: CASSPDGQARGYGYTF. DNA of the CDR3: TGCGCCAGCAGCCCCGACGGACAGGCCCGCGGCTATGGCTACACCTTC.